One and the same sample provided the 30 T cell receptor beta chains below, sequenced in a study of technical replicates of blood from four donors. Sequencing was performed with immunoSEQ multiplex PCR; in TCRdb, only in-frame clones are kept and a portion is missing. The repertoire holds more than 65,000 clones, around 94% seen once, with around 0.25% in the top ten. The sequenced sample consisted of T cells isolated from PBMCs. The receptor set was obtained from a human donor in good health.

The chain has TRBV6-1 and TRBJ2-1; D possibly corresponds to TRBD1 (5 bases). The CDR3 spans 11 residues. Germline V gives CDR1 MNHNS, CDR2 SASEGT. V was cut by 10 bases and J by 4 bases, with 8 bases left in between. The CDR3 DNA reads as TGTGCCATCCGACAGTACAATGAGCAGTTCTTC. Protein: CAIRQYNEQFF.

This clone was observed once. This chain uses TRBV19 with TRBJ1-4, with 10 positions matching TRBD1. CDR1 is LNHDA and CDR2 is SQIVND in the germline V gene (reference sequence). This CDR3 is built from 15 residues. The V gene end was trimmed by 4 bases and the J gene end by 8 bases; junction bases not matched to a gene: 7. The CDR3 DNA reads as TGTGCCAGTAGTAACCGACAGGGGGCTTTCGAAAAACTGTTTTTT. It specifies CASSNRQGAFEKLFF.

This clone was picked up one time. This chain joins TRBV6-1 and TRBJ2-7; tentative D call: TRBD1 (6 bases). CDR1 and CDR2 (germline): MNHNS, SASEGT. V lost 11 bases and J 3 bases, leaving 14 bases between the germline ends. The CDR3 loop spans 12 amino acids. The chain's CDR3 is CAFQDRYYEQYF. CDR3 bases: TGTGCCTTCCAGGACAGATACTACGAGCAGTACTTC.

This chain uses TRBV29-1 with TRBJ2-3; 8 bases match TRBD2. V was clipped by 1 base and J by 3 bases; unmatched bases: 9. Germline CDR1 SQVTM, CDR2 ANQGSEA. The CDR3 loop spans 16 amino acids. The CDR3 is CSVEVSFSGVTDTQYF. CDR3 DNA sequence: TGCAGCGTTGAAGTTTCGTTTAGCGGGGTTACAGATACGCAGTATTTT.

The chain recombines TRBV6-1 with TRBJ2-1, with D maybe TRBD1 (6 bases). In germline, CDR1 is MNHNS, CDR2 SASEGT. The CDR3 totals 14 residues. V shed 1 base and J shed 8 bases, with 12 bases lying between them. The CDR3: CASSEVQGTDEQFF. The CDR3 DNA sequence: TGTGCCAGCAGTGAAGTTCAGGGGACGGATGAGCAGTTCTTC.

The chain uses TRBV2 and TRBJ1-2, with D perhaps TRBD1 (5 bases). This CDR3 comprises 14 residues. Germline CDR1 is SNHLY and CDR2 is FYNNEI. Trimming removed 7 bases from V and 8 bases from J, with 20 bases in between. This chain's CDR3 is CASMVGQGMQGYTF. The CDR3 bases are TGTGCCAGCATGGTTGGGCAGGGAATGCAAGGCTACACCTTC.

This rearrangement joins TRBV28 to TRBJ2-3, with TRBD2 as a possible D gene (6 bases). CDR3 length: 16 amino acids. Deletions cut 6 bases from V and 2 bases from J, with 18 bases between. Germline CDR1 and CDR2: MDHEN and SYDVKM. CDR3 sequence reads: CASRFLYSSATDTQYF. The CDR3 region has the DNA TGTGCCAGCAGGTTCCTATACTCTAGCGCCACAGATACGCAGTATTTT.

CDR3 sequence: CASSEARAYGYTF. CDR3 nucleotides: TGTGCCAGCAGTGAGGCCAGGGCTTATGGCTACACCTTC. The chain combines TRBV2 with TRBJ1-2; a possible D gene is TRBD1 (5 bases). V shed 3 bases and J shed 5 bases, with 10 bases lying between them. CDR1 and CDR2 (germline): SNHLY, FYNNEI. The CDR3 runs 13 residues.

This clone was seen once. The J gene is TRBJ2-1, the V gene TRBV15, with D unresolved. Trimming shortened V by 0 bases and J by 0 bases, and 9 bases separated the two germline ends. Germline CDR1 reads LNHNV; CDR2 reads YYDKDF (reference sequence). The CDR3 length is 16 residues. This chain's CDR3 is CATSRDGRSSYNEQFF. The CDR3 coding sequence is TGTGCCACCAGCAGAGATGGCCGGAGCTCCTACAATGAGCAGTTCTTC.

The V and J genes are TRBV5-1 and TRBJ2-5; D is possibly TRBD1 (6 bases). The CDR3 totals 15 residues. Germline V gives CDR1 SGHRS, CDR2 YFSETQ. V dropped 3 bases and J dropped 5 bases, with 17 bases sitting between them. The CDR3 DNA sequence: TGCGCCAGCAGCTCAGGGGTGCAGGCCCCGGAGACCCAGTACTTC. This gives the protein CASSSGVQAPETQYF.

The CDR3 spells CASPDRRGLGEKLFF. Here the CDR3 DNA reads TGTGCCTCCCCGGACAGGAGAGGGCTAGGAGAAAAACTGTTTTTT. The chain recombines TRBV30 with TRBJ1-4; 7 bases agree with TRBD1. J gave up 8 bases and V 7 bases, and 16 bases lay outside the gene matches. CDR3 size: 15 residues. Germline CDR1 GTSNPN, CDR2 SVGIG (reference sequence). The full variable domain, rest sourced from reference TRBV30 and TRBJ1-4, is SQTIHQWPATLVQPVGSPLSLECTVEGTSNPNLYWYRQAAGRGLQLLFYSVGIGQISSEVPQNLSASRPQDRQFILSSKKLLLSDSGFYLCASPDRRGLGEKLFFGSGTQLSVL.

This chain joins TRBV7-9 and TRBJ1-1; TRBD1 matches at 8 bases. The CDR3 spans 13 residues. The J segment lost 11 bases and the V segment lost 1 base, leaving 6 bases of the junction unmatched. CDR1 and CDR2 from the germline V gene are SEHNR and FQNEAQ (reference sequence). The CDR3 loop reads CASSLVGDRGAFF. The CDR3 DNA is TGTGCCAGCAGCTTAGTGGGCGACAGGGGTGCTTTCTTT.

The V gene is TRBV29-1, the J gene TRBJ2-7; D is unresolved. In germline, CDR1 is SQVTM, CDR2 ANQGSEA. With 2 bases removed from V and 0 bases from J, the gap between germline ends came to 2 bases. CDR3 size: 11 residues. The CDR3 sequence: CSVEYSYEQYF. The CDR3 DNA reads TGCAGCGTTGAATACTCCTACGAGCAGTACTTC.

The chain couples TRBV6-1 to TRBJ1-4; 9 nucleotides agree with TRBD1. V was pared by 4 bases and J by 8 bases, with 5 bases of the junction left unmatched. There are 14 residues in the CDR3. CDR1 is MNHNS and CDR2 is SASEGT in the germline V gene. The CDR3 region is CASSGDREGEKLFF. The CDR3 DNA sequence: TGTGCCAGCAGTGGGGACAGGGAAGGCGAAAAACTGTTTTTT.

This clone has only one observation. The chain joins TRBV4-1 to TRBJ2-1; 7 bases match TRBD2. V lost 6 bases, J lost 4 bases, and 15 bases stayed unmatched. The germline V gene has CDR1 MGHRA and CDR2 YSYEKL. This CDR3 region has 17 residues. The DNA for the CDR3 is TGCGCCAGCAGTGGCGCGGGGGTGGGAACGAGATACAATGAGCAGTTCTTC. Protein product: CASSGAGVGTRYNEQFF.

The CDR3 loop is CSVESSGRGTDTQYF. The DNA of the CDR3 is TGCAGCGTTGAGTCTAGCGGGAGAGGAACAGATACGCAGTATTTT. This sequence joins TRBV29-1 and TRBJ2-3; TRBD2 agrees at 10 bases. This CDR3 spans 15 amino acids. Trimming took 3 bases from V and 3 from J; bases not matched to a gene: 6. Germline CDR1 is SQVTM and CDR2 is ANQGSEA.

This rearrangement joins TRBV11-2 to TRBJ1-1; tentative D call: TRBD1 (5 bases). Germline CDR1 is SGHAT and CDR2 is FQNNGV. V lost 5 bases and J 6 bases, leaving 16 bases between the germline ends. CDR3 length equals 14 residues. CDR3 DNA sequence: TGTGCCAGCAGCCGCGGGGCAGGGCTATCTGAAGCTTTCTTT. This translates into CASSRGAGLSEAFF.

V is TRBV5-6 and J is TRBJ2-7, with 9 bases aligning to TRBD1. Germline loops: CDR1 SGHDT, CDR2 YYEEEE. This CDR3 contains 14 residues. The J segment lost 5 bases and the V segment lost 1 base, leaving 4 bases of the junction unmatched. The CDR3 nucleotides are TGTGCCAGCAGCTTGCGGGGACAGGGTAACGAGCAGTACTTC. Translated, it gives CASSLRGQGNEQYF. Full variable domain (missing parts from reference TRBV5-6 and TRBJ2-7): DAGVTQSPTHLIKTRGQQVTLRCSPKSGHDTVSWYQQALGQGPQFIFQYYEEEERQRGNFPDRFSGHQFPNYSSELNVNALLLGDSALYLCASSLRGQGNEQYFGPGTRLTVT.

The chain joins TRBV7-8 to TRBJ2-2; D perhaps matches TRBD1 (6 bases). The CDR3 is 17 residues long. CDR1 is SGHVS and CDR2 is FQNEAQ in the germline V gene. V was shortened by 5 bases and J by 3 bases, with 19 bases between the two germline ends. In DNA, the CDR3 is TGTGCCAGCAGCCCAATTGAAATGACAGGATACACCGGGGAGCTGTTTTTT. This translates into CASSPIEMTGYTGELFF.

The genes are TRBV5-4 and TRBJ1-2, with 7 bases lining up with TRBD1. Losses at the gene ends were 0 bases for V and 10 bases for J; bases not matched to a gene: 6. Per germline, CDR1 SGHNT and CDR2 YYREEE (reference sequence). The CDR3 runs 13 residues. CDR3 nucleotide sequence: TGTGCCAGCAGCTTGGAGACAGGGAGGACCTACACCTTC. It codes for CASSLETGRTYTF.

The chain employs TRBV6-6 and TRBJ2-3; D gene uncertain. The CDR3 extends over 14 amino acids. The germline V gene has CDR1 MNHNY and CDR2 SVGAGI (reference sequence). The V and J ends lost 1 base and 3 bases respectively, with 8 bases between them. The CDR3 here is CASSYWAPTDTQYF. The CDR3 DNA sequence: TGTGCCAGCAGTTACTGGGCGCCGACAGATACGCAGTATTTT.

CDR3: CASSQDPSLEQFF. The CDR3 nucleotides read TGTGCCAGCAGCCAAGATCCTAGTCTTGAGCAGTTCTTC. This chain links TRBV4-2 with TRBJ2-1; D is unclear. Germline CDR1 and CDR2: LGHNA and YNFKEQ. V was cut by 0 bases and J by 9 bases, with 9 bases left in between. This CDR3 has 13 amino acids.

This clone showed up just once. Other nucleotide sequences in the sample specify the same CDR3. The rearrangement uses TRBV5-1 and TRBJ2-3; D not certain. Germline assignment: CDR1 SGHRS and CDR2 YFSETQ. There are 12 residues in the CDR3. V lost 3 bases and J lost 0, with 2 bases in between. CDR3 DNA: TGCGCCAGCAGCTCTAGCACAGATACGCAGTATTTT. Its translation: CASSSSTDTQYF.

The chain is built from TRBV9 and TRBJ2-1; D is possibly TRBD2 (5 bases). V lost 2 bases, J lost 5 bases, and 8 bases lay in between. The CDR3 length is 13 residues. Looked up from germline, CDR1 is SGDLS and CDR2 is YYNGEE. CDR3 in amino acids: CASSVDWNNEQFF. The CDR3 DNA reads TGTGCCAGCAGCGTGGACTGGAACAATGAGCAGTTCTTC.

The chain links TRBV15 to TRBJ2-7; 8 bases are a match to TRBD2. Trimming cost V 0 bases and J 1 base; bases outside gene matches: 5. Germline V gene data show CDR1 as LNHNV and CDR2 as YYDKDF (reference sequence). CDR3 length: 16 amino acids. The CDR3 nucleotides read TGTGCCACCAGCAGAGACCAAGCGGGAGTTTCCTACGAGCAGTACTTC. The encoded protein is CATSRDQAGVSYEQYF.

This sequence joins TRBV5-1 and TRBJ2-2, with TRBD2 matching 14 bases. The J segment lost 3 bases and the V segment lost 1 base, leaving 11 bases of the junction unmatched. The CDR3 consists of 20 residues. CDR1 is SGHRS and CDR2 is YFSETQ in the germline V gene. Here the CDR3 DNA reads TGCGCCAGCAGCTTGCTAACGGGACTAGCGGGAGTTAGGCACACCGGGGAGCTGTTTTTT. Its protein is CASSLLTGLAGVRHTGELFF.

The chain joins TRBV11-2 to TRBJ1-2, with D perhaps matching TRBD1 (5 bases). The CDR3 has 16 residues. Germline V gives CDR1 SGHAT, CDR2 FQNNGV. The V end was cut by 3 bases, the J end by 0 bases, with 14 bases between. Written as DNA, the CDR3 is TGTGCCAGCAGCTTTCCCGGGGCGGGACCTAACTATGGCTACACCTTC. Translating it yields CASSFPGAGPNYGYTF. The entire variable domain, with the rest obtained from reference TRBV11-2 and TRBJ1-2, is as follows: EAGVAQSPRYKIIEKRQSVAFWCNPISGHATLYWYQQILGQGPKLLIQFQNNGVVDDSQLPKDRFSAERLKGVDSTLKIQPAKLEDSAVYLCASSFPGAGPNYGYTFGSGTRLTVV.

The rearrangement joins TRBV4-1 to TRBJ2-4, with 8 bases lining up with TRBD2. J was trimmed by 6 bases and V by 1 base; bases with no gene match: 11. Germline V lookup: CDR1 MGHRA, CDR2 YSYEKL. The CDR3 spans 17 residues. The CDR3 protein is CASSQGTGGVRGNIQYF. The CDR3 DNA sequence: TGCGCCAGCAGCCAAGGCACCGGGGGGGTGAGGGGAAACATTCAGTACTTC.

This chain uses TRBV5-1 with TRBJ2-1; TRBD1 matches at 7 bases. The CDR3 runs 15 residues. CDR1 is SGHRS and CDR2 is YFSETQ in the germline V gene. V was clipped by 0 bases and J by 4 bases; unmatched bases: 4. CDR3 sequence: CASSLVGTAYNEQFF. CDR3 sequence (DNA): TGCGCCAGCAGCTTGGTCGGGACAGCTTACAATGAGCAGTTCTTC.

The chain employs TRBV5-4 and TRBJ2-7; TRBD1 matches 7 bases. The CDR3 contains 17 residues. Germline CDR1 is SGHNT and CDR2 is YYREEE (reference sequence). V dropped 0 bases and J dropped 2; count of bases not matched to a gene: 11. The CDR3 reads CASSLETLSGTAYEQYF. In nucleotides, the CDR3 is TGTGCCAGCAGCTTGGAAACATTATCCGGGACAGCCTACGAGCAGTACTTC.